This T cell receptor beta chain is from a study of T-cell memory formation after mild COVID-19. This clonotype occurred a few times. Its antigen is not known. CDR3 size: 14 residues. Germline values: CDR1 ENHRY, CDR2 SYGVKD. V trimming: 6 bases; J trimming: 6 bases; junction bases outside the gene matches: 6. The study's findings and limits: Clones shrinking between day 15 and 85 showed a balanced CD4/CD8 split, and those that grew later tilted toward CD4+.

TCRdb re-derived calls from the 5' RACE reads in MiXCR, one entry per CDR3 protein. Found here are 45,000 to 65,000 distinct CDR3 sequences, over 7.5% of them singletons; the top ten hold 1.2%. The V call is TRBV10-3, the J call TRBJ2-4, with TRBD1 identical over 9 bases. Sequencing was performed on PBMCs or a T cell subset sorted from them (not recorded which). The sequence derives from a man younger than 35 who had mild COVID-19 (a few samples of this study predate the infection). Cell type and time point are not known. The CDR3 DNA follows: TGTGCCATCAGCACGACAGGGGGGGGAAACATTCAGTACTTC. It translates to CAISTTGGGNIQYF.